Listed here are 4 T cell receptor beta chains from one sample, sequenced in a study of cytomegalovirus exposure and HLA in healthy donors. Method: immunoSEQ multiplex PCR; TCRdb's copy keeps in-frame clones and lacks some. The sample carries 150,000 to 200,000 clones, about four fifths recorded once. Source material: PBMCs. All receptors derive from a man younger than 30 in good health and CMV-seropositive.

This clone was recorded a few times. J is TRBJ1-4 and V is TRBV30; D is undetermined. CDR1 and CDR2 from the germline V gene are GTSNPN and SVGIG (reference sequence). This CDR3 is 12 amino acids long. V gave up 1 base and J gave up 8 bases, with 8 bases separating them. CDR3 DNA: TGTGCCTGGAGTGAACGTGAGGAAAAACTGTTTTTT. Its translation: CAWSEREEKLFF.

V gene TRBV6-5 combines with J gene TRBJ2-1; D is possibly TRBD2 (7 bases). Trimming pared 9 bases from V and 7 bases from J, leaving 19 bases between. The germline V gene has CDR1 MNHEY and CDR2 SVGAGI. The CDR3 spans 14 residues. The CDR3 sequence is CASLRGGAENEQFF. CDR3 nucleotides: TGTGCCAGTTTAAGGGGGGGGGCCGAGAATGAGCAGTTCTTC.

The chain recombines TRBV7-3 with TRBJ2-3; 8 bases line up with TRBD2. With 4 bases clipped from V and 1 base from J, the junction kept 7 bases outside the gene matches. The CDR3 is made up of 16 amino acids. Per germline, CDR1 SGHTA and CDR2 FQGTGA. CDR3 DNA sequence: TGTGCCAGCAGCTCTGGAGCGGGAGCAGGCACAGATACGCAGTATTTT. Residues: CASSSGAGAGTDTQYF.

This sequence joins TRBV9 and TRBJ2-7; 9 bases are a match to TRBD1. With 2 bases clipped from V and 9 bases from J, the junction kept 12 bases outside the gene matches. The CDR3 length is 15 residues. From germline, CDR1 is SGDLS and CDR2 YYNGEE. The CDR3 bases are TGTGCCAGCAGCGTGGGGACAGGGTCTACACATAGGCAGTACTTC. Protein product: CASSVGTGSTHRQYF.